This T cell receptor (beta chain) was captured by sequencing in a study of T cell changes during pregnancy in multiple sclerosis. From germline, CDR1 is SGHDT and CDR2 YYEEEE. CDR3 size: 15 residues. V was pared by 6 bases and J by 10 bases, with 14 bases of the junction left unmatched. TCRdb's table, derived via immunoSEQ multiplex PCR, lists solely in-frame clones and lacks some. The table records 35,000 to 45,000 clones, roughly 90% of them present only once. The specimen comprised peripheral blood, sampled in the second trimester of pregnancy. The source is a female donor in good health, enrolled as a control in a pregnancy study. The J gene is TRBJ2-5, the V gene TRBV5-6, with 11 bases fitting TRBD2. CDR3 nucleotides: TGTGCCAGCATGGTGACTAGCGGGGCCCCGTGGGACCAGTACTTC. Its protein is CASMVTSGAPWDQYF.